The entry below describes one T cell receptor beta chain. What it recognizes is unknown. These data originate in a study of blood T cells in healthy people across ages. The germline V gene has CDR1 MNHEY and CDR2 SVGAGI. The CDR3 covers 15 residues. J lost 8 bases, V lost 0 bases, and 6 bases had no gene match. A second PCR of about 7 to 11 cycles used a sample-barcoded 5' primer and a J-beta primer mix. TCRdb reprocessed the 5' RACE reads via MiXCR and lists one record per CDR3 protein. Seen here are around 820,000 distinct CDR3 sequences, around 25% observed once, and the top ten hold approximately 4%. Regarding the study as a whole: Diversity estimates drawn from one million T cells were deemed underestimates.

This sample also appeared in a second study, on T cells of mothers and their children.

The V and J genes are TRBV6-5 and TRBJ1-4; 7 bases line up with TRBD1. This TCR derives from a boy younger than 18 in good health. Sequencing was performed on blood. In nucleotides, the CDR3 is TGTGCCAGCAGTTACTCGACAGGGAACGAGGAAAAACTGTTTTTT. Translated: CASSYSTGNEEKLFF.